A single sample gave rise to the 30 T cell receptor beta chains below, sequenced in a study of response to subunit inactivated influenza vaccine. MiXCR, applied by TCRdb to the RT-PCR reads, yields one record per CDR3 protein. The table has some 300,000 distinct CDR3 sequences, 22% seen once. The material sequenced was PBMCs from blood, taken roughly 20 months after vaccination. The origin of the receptors is a man between 50 and 69 years old who received an inactivated influenza vaccine.

The chain has TRBV5-6 and TRBJ2-1, with 9 bases that match TRBD2. Trimming cost V 0 bases and J 12 bases; bases outside gene matches: 7. Germline lookup yields CDR1 SGHDT and CDR2 YYEEEE. This CDR3 region has 14 residues. CDR3 nucleotide sequence: TGTGCCAGCAGCTTGGCCGGGACTAGCAGTGTGCAGTTCTTC. Protein sequence: CASSLAGTSSVQFF.

The rearrangement links TRBV28 to TRBJ1-1; tentatively, D is TRBD1 (5 bases). CDR1 MDHEN and CDR2 SYDVKM come from the germline V gene. The CDR3 spans 15 residues. V shed 3 bases and J shed 5 bases, with 16 bases lying between them. This CDR3 reads CASSLRGGIGTEAFF. CDR3 DNA: TGTGCCAGCAGTTTGCGGGGGGGTATTGGGACTGAAGCTTTCTTT.

There are a few counts of this clonotype. The chain joins TRBV10-3 to TRBJ2-1; 16 nucleotides align to TRBD2. The CDR3 runs 15 residues. Losses at the gene ends were 11 bases for V and 6 bases for J; bases not matched to a gene: 7. Germline values: CDR1 ENHRY, CDR2 SYGVKD. CDR3 region: CAAGTSGRALNEQFF. CDR3 sequence (DNA): TGTGCCGCTGGGACTAGCGGGAGGGCGCTCAATGAGCAGTTCTTC.

This clonotype was seen more than once but under ten times. The chain couples TRBV9 to TRBJ2-3; weak D call: TRBD2 (6 bases). Germline-derived CDR1 and CDR2 are SGDLS and YYNGEE. V shed 0 bases and J shed 2 bases, with 13 bases lying between them. This CDR3 is built from 16 residues. The CDR3 DNA is TGTGCCAGCAGCGTAGTTACCAGCGGGCCCACAGATACGCAGTATTTT. This translates into CASSVVTSGPTDTQYF.

This clonotype has just a few counts. The CDR3: CASSFQQGYNSPLHF. CDR3 coding DNA: TGTGCCAGCAGCTTTCAACAGGGATATAATTCACCCCTCCACTTT. The V and J genes are TRBV7-2 and TRBJ1-6, with D perhaps matching TRBD1 (6 bases). The V and J ends lost 3 bases and 4 bases respectively, with 10 bases between them. Germline-derived CDR1 and CDR2 are SGHTA and FQGNSA. This CDR3 is 15 amino acids long.

This clonotype came up once. The rearrangement joins TRBV20-1 to TRBJ2-7; tentatively, D is TRBD2 (5 bases). Germline CDR1 is DFQATT and CDR2 is SNEGSKA (reference sequence). CDR3 size: 14 residues. V lost 6 bases and J 5 bases, leaving 20 bases between the germline ends. As DNA, the CDR3 is TGCAGTGCCTACGTGACCGGACTGGGAGACGAGCAGTACTTC. As protein: CSAYVTGLGDEQYF.

This clonotype has more than one count but fewer than ten. This sequence joins TRBV28 and TRBJ1-2; 8 positions match TRBD1. This CDR3 comprises 15 residues. Looked up from germline, CDR1 is MDHEN and CDR2 is SYDVKM. The V and J ends lost 5 bases and 2 bases, in that order; junction bases with no gene match: 7. The CDR3 nucleotides are TGTGCCAGCAGTCCAGGGGGCCGGGAAAACTATGGCTACACCTTC. It encodes CASSPGGRENYGYTF.

J is TRBJ2-7 and V is TRBV10-2; the match to TRBD2 covers 7 bases. In germline, CDR1 is WSHSY, CDR2 SAAADI. This CDR3 has 16 amino acids. Trimming removed 3 bases from V and 3 bases from J; junction bases left unmatched: 11. CDR3 in amino acids: CASSDRGVPSLYEQYF. The DNA for the CDR3 is TGCGCCAGCAGTGATCGGGGGGTCCCATCCCTCTACGAGCAGTACTTC.

This sequence joins TRBV28 and TRBJ1-5; possibly TRBD1 for D (5 bases). CDR3 length: 16 amino acids. V lost 6 bases and J 1 base, leaving 16 bases between the germline ends. Germline V CDR1 and CDR2: MDHEN, SYDVKM. CDR3 nucleotides: TGTGCCAGCAGGTCTACCGGGACTCCCAGCAATCAGCCCCAGCATTTT. Its translation: CASRSTGTPSNQPQHF.

This chain joins TRBV29-1 and TRBJ2-6; 8 bases are shared with TRBD1. The V gene's germline CDR1 is SQVTM and CDR2 ANQGSEA. The CDR3 is made up of 16 amino acids. After removal of 4 bases from V and 2 bases from J, the junction contained 7 bases not matched to a gene. Here the CDR3 reads CSVGTGRNAGANVLTF. The CDR3 DNA sequence: TGCAGCGTTGGGACAGGGAGAAATGCTGGGGCCAACGTCCTGACTTTC.

The chain joins TRBV7-9 to TRBJ2-7; D is tentatively TRBD1 or TRBD2 (5 bases each). Looked up from germline, CDR1 is SEHNR and CDR2 is FQNEAQ (reference sequence). Trimming left V 3 bases short and J 10 bases short, with 19 bases between. CDR3 length equals 14 residues. The CDR3 protein is CASSLSGRIINQYF. The DNA of the CDR3 is TGTGCCAGCAGCTTGTCGGGACGGATAATTAACCAGTACTTC.

V is TRBV20-1 and J is TRBJ1-5; a weak D match, TRBD1 (5 bases). Looked up from germline, CDR1 is DFQATT and CDR2 is SNEGSKA (reference sequence). V was cut by 4 bases and J by 7 bases, with 23 bases left in between. CDR3 length equals 16 residues. The CDR3 DNA reads TGCAGTGCTACCCCCGCCAGGGAGGCGGTGGGGCAGCCCCAGCATTTT. This encodes CSATPAREAVGQPQHF.

Only a few counts were recorded for this clonotype. The rearrangement uses TRBV5-1 and TRBJ1-1; weak D call: TRBD1 (6 bases). V lost 1 base and J lost 4, with 17 bases in between. This CDR3 comprises 16 residues. Germline V gives CDR1 SGHRS, CDR2 YFSETQ. The CDR3 loop reads CASSLSPGVKGTEAFF. DNA of the CDR3: TGCGCCAGCAGCTTGTCGCCAGGGGTGAAGGGCACTGAAGCTTTCTTT.

This chain links TRBV12-3 or TRBV12-4 with TRBJ1-2; tentative D call: TRBD1 (6 bases). This CDR3 is 12 amino acids long. Trimming left V 5 bases short and J 7 bases short, with 11 bases between. The CDR3 spells CASSMTGGGYTF. The DNA for the CDR3 is TGTGCCAGCAGTATGACAGGTGGTGGCTACACCTTC.

This clonotype turned up a few times. The chain has TRBV5-6 and TRBJ2-5; a weak D match, TRBD1 (5 bases). Germline V lookup: CDR1 SGHDT, CDR2 YYEEEE. The CDR3 spans 14 residues. Trimming cost V 1 base and J 1 base, with 8 bases left between them. CDR3 nucleotides: TGTGCCAGCAGCTTGTTTGGGGCCCAAGAGACCCAGTACTTC. It yields the protein CASSLFGAQETQYF.

V gene TRBV29-1 combines with J gene TRBJ2-5; TRBD2 agrees at 7 bases. J lost 5 bases, V lost 3 bases, and 6 bases had no gene match. Germline V gene sequence: CDR1 SQVTM, CDR2 ANQGSEA. CDR3 length equals 13 residues. CDR3 sequence reads: CSVDFEGGETQYF. CDR3 bases: TGCAGCGTTGATTTTGAGGGAGGGGAGACCCAGTACTTC.

In this sample, this clonotype turned up a few times. The gene calls are TRBV3-1 and TRBJ1-2, with D unclear. The germline CDR1 and CDR2 sequences are LGHDT and YNNKEL (reference sequence). CDR3 size: 13 residues. Trimming shortened V by 3 bases and J by 2 bases, and 7 bases separated the two germline ends. The CDR3 here is CASSHAANYGYTF. Here the CDR3 DNA reads TGTGCCAGCAGCCATGCGGCAAACTATGGCTACACCTTC. Drawing the rest from reference TRBV3-1 and TRBJ1-2, the complete variable domain is DTAVSQTPKYLVTQMGNDKSIKCEQNLGHDTMYWYKQDSKKFLKIMFSYNNKELIINETVPNRFSPKSPDKAHLNLHINSLELGDSAVYFCASSHAANYGYTFGSGTRLTVV.

The chain has TRBV20-1 and TRBJ1-5; D may be TRBD1 (5 bases). This CDR3 is 14 amino acids long. V shed 1 base and J shed 5 bases, with 12 bases lying between them. Per the germline V gene, CDR1 is DFQATT and CDR2 is SNEGSKA (reference sequence). The CDR3: CSARVTGVDQPQHF. The DNA for the CDR3 is TGCAGTGCTAGAGTCACGGGGGTGGATCAGCCCCAGCATTTT.

V usage is TRBV21-1 and J usage is TRBJ2-7; the tabulated D call, TRBD1, remains unverified against the DNA. TRBV21-1 is a pseudogene locus. This CDR3 has 17 amino acids. The CDR3 here is CASSKVEVEDSLDEQYF. Written as DNA, the CDR3 is TGTGCCAGCAGCAAAGTGGAAGTGGAGGACAGCCTAGACGAGCAGTACTTC.

This clonotype was seen just once. V gene TRBV4-1 combines with J gene TRBJ2-7; 8 bases are a match to TRBD2. This CDR3 has 16 residues. The junction had 10 bases not matched to a gene; V was cut back by 3 bases and J by 3 bases. In germline, CDR1 is MGHRA, CDR2 YSYEKL. The CDR3 coding sequence is TGCGCCAGCAGCCACAACAGACTAGCGACGATCTACGAGCAGTACTTC. Its translation: CASSHNRLATIYEQYF.

The rearrangement uses TRBV28 and TRBJ1-6, with D possibly matching TRBD1 (6 bases). This CDR3 comprises 16 residues. The germline gives CDR1 MDHEN, CDR2 SYDVKM. Trimming shortened V by 5 bases and J by 7 bases, and 18 bases separated the two germline ends. The DNA of the CDR3 is TGTGCCAGCAGTAAACCGGGACAAAGAGACAATTCACCCCTCCACTTT. It is translated as CASSKPGQRDNSPLHF.

V usage is TRBV27 and J usage is TRBJ2-6; D may be TRBD2 (6 bases). The CDR3 contains 20 residues. V lost 1 base, J lost 2 bases, and 21 bases lay in between. Germline CDR1 MNHEY, CDR2 SMNVEV (reference sequence). CDR3 sequence reads: CASSLFSGSLAGPGANVLTF. The CDR3 DNA sequence: TGTGCCAGCAGTTTATTCAGCGGCAGTCTGGCGGGACCTGGGGCCAACGTCCTGACTTTC.

This clonotype was counted between two and nine times. The chain carries TRBV10-3 and TRBJ1-4; D is ambiguous. The CDR3 extends over 17 amino acids. CDR1 and CDR2 (germline): ENHRY, SYGVKD. Trimming left V 3 bases short and J 2 bases short, with 16 bases between. CDR3 sequence: CAISDRPGIMTNEKLFF. The DNA for the CDR3 is TGTGCCATCAGTGACCGGCCCGGGATCATGACTAATGAAAAACTGTTTTTT.

A few counts support this clonotype. The CDR3 sequence is CAWSVAGGYTF. CDR3 DNA: TGTGCCTGGAGTGTTGCGGGGGGCTACACCTTC. The chain recombines TRBV30 with TRBJ1-2, with D unclear. V was shortened by 0 bases and J by 8 bases, with 7 bases between the two germline ends. The CDR3 has 11 amino acids. The germline CDR1 and CDR2 sequences are GTSNPN and SVGIG (reference sequence).

This clonotype has just a few counts. J is TRBJ2-1 and V is TRBV4-1; 11 bases are shared with TRBD2. Trimming at V came to 3 bases and at J to 10 bases, leaving 14 bases not matched to a gene. Germline V gives CDR1 MGHRA, CDR2 YSYEKL. The CDR3 has 17 residues. The CDR3 DNA sequence: TGCGCCAGCAGCCACTCTGGGACTAGCGGTAACCGGCGGGAGCAGTTCTTC. It specifies CASSHSGTSGNRREQFF.

There are a few counts of this clonotype. The rearrangement uses TRBV28 and TRBJ1-5; 8 bases agree with TRBD1. In germline, CDR1 is MDHEN, CDR2 SYDVKM. With 4 bases clipped from V and 10 bases from J, the junction kept 15 bases outside the gene matches. The CDR3 runs 16 residues. CDR3 nucleotides: TGTGCCAGCAGTTACTTGGCCACAGGGGGACTCCCACCCCAGCATTTT. Amino acid sequence: CASSYLATGGLPPQHF. Full variable domain (outside the CDR3, taken from reference TRBV28 and TRBJ1-5): DVKVTQSSRYLVKRTGEKVFLECVQDMDHENMFWYRQDPGLGLRLIYFSYDVKMKEKGDIPEGYSVSREKKERFSLILESASTNQTSMYLCASSYLATGGLPPQHFGDGTRLSIL.

The chain employs TRBV12-3 or TRBV12-4 and TRBJ2-2; TRBD1 matches at 9 bases. This CDR3 contains 15 residues. The V segment lost 6 bases and the J segment 5 bases; nucleotides outside the gene matches: 7. CDR3: CASSRGQGGTGELFF. The CDR3 DNA sequence: TGTGCCAGCAGCCGGGGACAGGGAGGGACCGGGGAGCTGTTTTTT.

This clonotype was seen a few times. The chain recombines TRBV10-3 with TRBJ2-1; D may be TRBD2 (6 bases). The CDR3 is made up of 13 amino acids. The germline V gene has CDR1 ENHRY and CDR2 SYGVKD. Deletions cut 4 bases from V and 2 bases from J, with 6 bases between. CDR3 nucleotides: TGTGCCATCAGTGGCGGGACCTACAATGAGCAGTTCTTC. Residues: CAISGGTYNEQFF.

This clonotype was picked up many times. The J gene is TRBJ1-5, the V gene TRBV28, with D hard to call. The germline CDR1 and CDR2 sequences are MDHEN and SYDVKM. The V gene lost 2 bases and the J gene lost 2 bases, with 4 bases spanning the gap. This CDR3 contains 13 residues. CDR3: CASSLKRNQPQHF. As DNA, the CDR3 is TGTGCCAGCAGTTTAAAGCGCAATCAGCCCCAGCATTTT.

This clonotype was seen a handful of times. This sequence joins TRBV4-3 and TRBJ2-5; TRBD1 matches 12 bases. Trimming cost V 0 bases and J 4 bases; bases outside gene matches: 9. The CDR3 is 18 residues long. The germline V gene has CDR1 LGHNA and CDR2 YSLEER. Here the CDR3 DNA reads TGCGCCAGCAGCCAAGAGAGGGGAGGGGACAGGGGGCGAGAGACCCAGTACTTC. Amino acid sequence: CASSQERGGDRGRETQYF.